This section outlines one T cell receptor (beta chain) sequence together with its context. The entry originates in a study of blood T cell repertoires in COVID-19. Across the study: The United States, Italy and Spain were the sources of the acute and convalescent COVID-19 samples. From T cells, B-cell-depleted T cells, or PBMCs came the material, which was cDNA or gDNA.

CDR1 SGHNT and CDR2 YENEEA come from the germline V gene. Trimming removed 4 bases at V and 4 bases at J, with 11 bases between. The CDR3 runs to 14 residues. As originally analysed: Researchers report that nucleated cell counts were estimated from reference gene primer amplification. Produced via immunoSEQ multiplex PCR; TCRdb's table is partial and in-frame only. That table gives V, J and clone size, and the DNA gave D and trimming. The table shows some 120,000 clones, with approximately 81% occurring only once. The chain couples TRBV11-3 to TRBJ2-1; perhaps TRBD2 as D (5 bases). The clonotype was recovered from a woman aged 45 to 65 with acute or convalescent COVID-19. The sequenced sample consisted of peripheral blood. CDR3 DNA: TGTGCCAGCAGCTCTCGGACTGGTTACAATGAGCAGTTCTTC. The encoded protein is CASSSRTGYNEQFF.